These T cell receptor beta chains were read from a single sample in a study of immune reconstitution after stem cell transplant in scleroderma. Using its own MiXCR run on the RT-PCR reads, TCRdb lists one record per CDR3 protein. This table has 2,500 to 3,000 distinct CDR3 sequences, 3.6% appearing once. This material was collected before or after autologous hematopoietic stem cell transplantation (not recorded which). The receptor source for this set is a human donor with systemic sclerosis. The CDR3 runs from the conserved cysteine through the conserved F or W. The order of the fields is J gene, V gene, clone size, D gene, CDR3 protein, CDR3 DNA. A D gene is named only where the DNA matches it firmly. Expanded clones are given a class, and other clones once, few, many or no size at all.

j_gene: TRBJ2-1
v_gene: TRBV20-1
abundance: medium-sized
d_gene: -
CDR3aa: CSEFTAKFF
CDR3nt: TGCAGTGAATTCACGGCCAAGTTCTTC

j_gene: TRBJ2-3
v_gene: TRBV5-1
abundance: medium-sized
d_gene: -
CDR3aa: CASSLNGPRPTDTQYF
CDR3nt: TGCGCCAGCAGCTTGAATGGGCCTCGCCCCACAGATACGCAGTATTTT

j_gene: TRBJ1-6
v_gene: TRBV19
abundance: -
d_gene: TRBD1
CDR3aa: CASSIGTGGYRYNSPLHF
CDR3nt: TGTGCCAGTAGTATCGGGACAGGGGGTTATCGCTATAATTCACCCCTCCACTTT

j_gene: TRBJ1-1
v_gene: TRBV3-1
abundance: medium-sized
d_gene: TRBD1
CDR3aa: CASSLSGTGGEAFF
CDR3nt: TGTGCCAGCAGCCTTTCCGGGACAGGAGGTGAAGCTTTCTTT

j_gene: TRBJ1-5
v_gene: TRBV29-1
abundance: medium-sized
d_gene: -
CDR3aa: CSVEILGEPNQPQHF
CDR3nt: TGCAGCGTTGAAATCTTGGGAGAGCCAAATCAGCCCCAGCATTTT

j_gene: TRBJ1-2
v_gene: TRBV20-1
abundance: medium-sized
d_gene: -
CDR3aa: CSASKDQGIYGYTF
CDR3nt: TGCAGTGCTAGTAAAGACCAGGGGATCTATGGCTACACCTTC

j_gene: TRBJ2-3
v_gene: TRBV20-1
abundance: medium-sized
d_gene: TRBD2
CDR3aa: CSASRGGLADTQYF
CDR3nt: TGCAGTGCTAGCAGGGGGGGACTAGCGGATACGCAGTATTTT

j_gene: TRBJ2-4
v_gene: TRBV29-1
abundance: medium-sized
d_gene: -
CDR3aa: CSVRVAKNIQYF
CDR3nt: TGCAGCGTTCGCGTAGCCAAAAACATTCAGTACTTC

j_gene: TRBJ2-6
v_gene: TRBV20-1
abundance: medium-sized
d_gene: TRBD1
CDR3aa: CSARETGETGANVLTF
CDR3nt: TGCAGTGCTAGGGAGACAGGGGAAACTGGGGCCAACGTCCTGACTTTC

j_gene: TRBJ1-1
v_gene: TRBV15
abundance: medium-sized
d_gene: TRBD1
CDR3aa: CATSRGTGGRNTEAFF
CDR3nt: TGTGCCACCAGCAGAGGGACAGGGGGACGGAACACTGAAGCTTTCTTT

j_gene: TRBJ2-3
v_gene: TRBV10-3
abundance: medium-sized
d_gene: -
CDR3aa: CAISLDSSYAQYF
CDR3nt: TGTGCCATCAGTCTGGACTCCTCTTACGCGCAGTATTTT

j_gene: TRBJ2-6
v_gene: TRBV6-1
abundance: medium-sized
d_gene: -
CDR3aa: CASSLTSGANVLTF
CDR3nt: TGTGCCAGCAGTCTTACTTCGGGGGCCAACGTCCTGACTTTC

j_gene: TRBJ2-1
v_gene: TRBV20-1
abundance: medium-sized
d_gene: TRBD2
CDR3aa: CSAEEWGSGRANEQFF
CDR3nt: TGCAGTGCTGAGGAGTGGGGCAGCGGGAGGGCCAATGAGCAGTTCTTC

j_gene: TRBJ1-5
v_gene: TRBV7-9
abundance: medium-sized
d_gene: -
CDR3aa: CASSPGRDQEPQHF
CDR3nt: TGTGCCAGCAGCCCGGGTAGGGATCAAGAGCCCCAGCATTTT

j_gene: TRBJ1-1
v_gene: TRBV3-1
abundance: medium-sized
d_gene: -
CDR3aa: CASSQARVGNTEAFF
CDR3nt: TGTGCCAGCAGCCAAGCGAGGGTGGGGAACACTGAAGCTTTCTTT